Below, 27 T cell receptor beta chains from the same sample are listed, as sequenced in a study of OX40 agonist ivuxolimab in advanced cancers. Libraries were prepared by immunoSEQ multiplex PCR; TCRdb keeps only in-frame clonotypes and omits some of them. This sample yields roughly 5,000 clones, of which roughly nine tenths are seen a single time; 30% to 45% belongs to the top ten. The sample here was CD4+ or CD8+ T cells sorted from blood, taken in a trial of the OX40 agonist ivuxolimab. The receptor source for this set is an adult with an advanced solid tumor such as melanoma, head and neck, liver or kidney cancer.

The chain uses TRBV5-1 and TRBJ2-1; 11 bases agree with TRBD2. V trimming: 4 bases; J trimming: 9 bases; junction bases outside the gene matches: 12. Germline V gene data show CDR1 as SGHRS and CDR2 as YFSETQ. There are 16 residues in the CDR3. CDR3 in DNA: TGCGCCAGCAGCGGGACTAGCGGCCTGGGAGGTAGTGAGCAGTTCTTC. Translating it yields CASSGTSGLGGSEQFF.

The chain joins TRBV7-8 to TRBJ2-7, with 11 positions matching TRBD2. V dropped 5 bases and J dropped 5; count of bases not matched to a gene: 5. The CDR3 is made up of 14 amino acids. The germline V gene has CDR1 SGHVS and CDR2 FQNEAQ. DNA for the CDR3: TGTGCCAGCAGCACTAGCGGGAGTATCAACGAGCAGTACTTC. As protein: CASSTSGSINEQYF.

The chain employs TRBV6-6 and TRBJ2-6; 8 bases fit TRBD2. Unmatched junction bases numbered 3, after V lost 7 bases and J lost 4 bases. The CDR3 contains 14 residues. Germline V CDR1 and CDR2: MNHNY, SVGAGI (reference sequence). CDR3 amino acids: CASIIAGGANVLTF. CDR3 DNA: TGTGCCAGCATCATAGCGGGGGGGGCCAACGTCCTGACTTTC.

This clone is a singleton in its sample. The chain uses TRBV7-9 and TRBJ1-1; D uncertain. CDR1 is SEHNR, CDR2 FQNEAQ, per germline (reference sequence). Trimming shortened V by 1 base and J by 1 base, and 10 bases separated the two germline ends. The CDR3 extends over 15 amino acids. The CDR3 nucleotides are TGTGCCAGCAGCTTAGGCTGGCAGGCGAACACTGAAGCTTTCTTT. Translation gives CASSLGWQANTEAFF.

The chain uses TRBV6-1 and TRBJ1-2; D gene unclear. The germline V gene encodes CDR1 MNHNS and CDR2 SASEGT. The V end lost 6 bases, the J end lost 5 bases, and 10 bases lay between the germline ends. The CDR3 is 12 amino acids. For the CDR3, the DNA is TGTGCCAGCAGCCCGGACGATTATGGCTACACCTTC. Its protein product is CASSPDDYGYTF.

The chain combines TRBV2 with TRBJ1-3; D is unresolved. Germline-derived CDR1 and CDR2 are SNHLY and FYNNEI. The V end lost 2 bases, the J end lost 0 bases, and 11 bases lay between the germline ends. This CDR3 contains 16 residues. This CDR3 reads CASSEWRGYSGNTIYF. CDR3 sequence (DNA): TGTGCCAGCAGTGAATGGAGAGGCTACTCTGGAAACACCATATATTTT.

CDR3 amino acids: CASSLAGNSPLHF. CDR3 DNA: TGCGCCAGCAGCTTGGCCGGGAATTCACCCCTCCACTTT. The chain recombines TRBV5-1 with TRBJ1-6, with D unclear. Trimming pared 0 bases from V and 7 bases from J, leaving 5 bases between. Germline V gene lookup returns CDR1 SGHRS and CDR2 YFSETQ. The length of the CDR3 is 13 residues.

This clone has just one count. The rearrangement joins TRBV9 to TRBJ2-1; TRBD2 matches at 9 bases. J lost 7 bases, V lost 1 base, and 9 bases had no gene match. This CDR3 region has 16 residues. Germline CDR1 reads SGDLS; CDR2 reads YYNGEE. The CDR3 bases are TGTGCCAGCAGCGTATGGGCTAGCGGGATGGGAAATGAGCAGTTCTTC. Protein product: CASSVWASGMGNEQFF.

The chain employs TRBV11-1 and TRBJ2-1, with 12 bases lining up with TRBD2. The CDR3 consists of 16 residues. The trim removed 5 bases at V and 16 bases at J, leaving 18 bases unmatched. The germline CDR1 and CDR2 sequences are SGHAT and FQDESV (reference sequence). DNA of the CDR3: TGTGCCAGCAGCGACCGACCGGGACTAGCGGGCCGATTCGAATTCTTC. This translates into CASSDRPGLAGRFEFF.

CDR3 DNA: TGTGCCAGCAGTCAATTTCAGGGGGCGAGCTACGAGCAGTACTTC. Translation: CASSQFQGASYEQYF. J is TRBJ2-7 and V is TRBV2; 8 bases match TRBD1. There are 15 residues in the CDR3. V lost 5 bases and J lost 3; bases outside the gene matches: 9. Looked up from germline, CDR1 is SNHLY and CDR2 is FYNNEI.

CDR3 bases: TGCGCCAGCAGCTTGTGGACCATGAACACCGGGGAGCTGTTTTTT. It translates to CASSLWTMNTGELFF. This chain connects TRBV5-1 to TRBJ2-2, with D hard to call. The CDR3 is 15 residues long. Per the germline V gene, CDR1 is SGHRS and CDR2 is YFSETQ. Trimming left V 1 base short and J 1 base short, with 8 bases between.

The chain links TRBV27 to TRBJ2-7; D remains ambiguous. CDR1 and CDR2 (germline): MNHEY, SMNVEV (reference sequence). The CDR3 consists of 11 residues. Between the trimmed V and J ends, which lost 4 bases and 5 bases, there was a span of 6 bases. CDR3 residues: CASSSGDEQYF. CDR3 DNA sequence: TGTGCCAGCAGTTCCGGCGACGAGCAGTACTTC.

V is TRBV27 and J is TRBJ2-1; D is perhaps TRBD1 (6 bases). The CDR3 is 15 amino acids. The germline gives CDR1 MNHEY, CDR2 SMNVEV (reference sequence). V was clipped by 5 bases and J by 5 bases, with 16 bases between them. The CDR3 DNA reads as TGTGCCAGCAGTACATCTTCGGGACAAAACAATGAGCAGTTCTTC. Translation: CASSTSSGQNNEQFF.

For the CDR3, the DNA is TGTGCCAGCACCATTTTCCGACAGGGACTCTACAATTTTTATGGCTACACCTTC. Its protein is CASTIFRQGLYNFYGYTF. The chain employs TRBV7-2 and TRBJ1-2, with 7 bases identical to TRBD1. V was pared by 7 bases and J by 5 bases, with 22 bases of the junction left unmatched. The CDR3 length is 18 residues. The germline gives CDR1 SGHTA, CDR2 FQGNSA.

The genes are TRBV4-1 and TRBJ2-3, with no clear D. Germline lookup yields CDR1 MGHRA and CDR2 YSYEKL. There are 12 residues in the CDR3. V lost 0 bases and J lost 7, with 5 bases in between. The chain's CDR3 is CASSQDRHTQYF. The CDR3 nucleotides are TGCGCCAGCAGCCAAGATCGTCATACGCAGTATTTT.

This clone was picked up one time. The V and J genes are TRBV27 and TRBJ2-1; maybe TRBD1 (6 bases). CDR1 is MNHEY, CDR2 SMNVEV, per germline (reference sequence). V lost 2 bases to trimming and J lost 3 bases, with 8 bases between them. This CDR3 spans 14 amino acids. The CDR3 is CASSLGTSYNEQFF. The CDR3 DNA reads as TGTGCCAGCAGTTTAGGGACAAGCTACAATGAGCAGTTCTTC.

The rearrangement uses TRBV28 and TRBJ2-7, with 11 bases aligning to TRBD1. Germline V gene sequence: CDR1 MDHEN, CDR2 SYDVKM. This CDR3 spans 17 amino acids. V was pared by 3 bases and J by 5 bases, with 12 bases of the junction left unmatched. CDR3 protein: CASSFPQDRGRGHEQYF. The CDR3 DNA reads TGTGCCAGCAGTTTCCCCCAGGACAGGGGGCGCGGCCACGAGCAGTACTTC.

The chain links TRBV6-5 to TRBJ2-7; TRBD1 aligns across 9 bases. Looked up from germline, CDR1 is MNHEY and CDR2 is SVGAGI. V lost 2 bases and J lost 5; bases outside the gene matches: 7. The CDR3 runs 15 residues. The chain's CDR3 is CASSYADRGVDEQYF. The CDR3 DNA is TGTGCCAGCAGTTACGCCGACAGGGGGGTGGACGAGCAGTACTTC.

This clone was recorded only once. This rearrangement joins TRBV5-5 to TRBJ2-7, with unresolved D. The CDR3 is 13 residues long. Looked up from germline, CDR1 is SGHKS and CDR2 is YYEKEE (reference sequence). The V end lost 4 bases, the J end lost 2 bases, and 10 bases lay between the germline ends. The CDR3 is CASSPDPTYEQYF. As DNA, the CDR3 is TGTGCCAGCAGCCCGGACCCAACCTACGAGCAGTACTTC.

J is TRBJ2-3 and V is TRBV7-9, with TRBD1 as a possible D gene (6 bases). The length of the CDR3 is 15 residues. Germline values: CDR1 SEHNR, CDR2 FQNEAQ (reference sequence). V was cut by 5 bases and J by 0 bases, with 12 bases left in between. The CDR3 loop is CASSPRQDSTDTQYF. CDR3 sequence (DNA): TGTGCCAGCAGCCCCAGACAGGACAGCACAGATACGCAGTATTTT.

V usage is TRBV21-1 and J usage is TRBJ1-2; the DNA was not used to check the table's D call, TRBD1. TRBV21-1 is an annotated pseudogene. There are 13 residues in the CDR3. The CDR3 coding sequence is TGTGCCAGCAGCACCCGACAGGGCTATGGCTACACCTTC. Amino acids: CASSTRQGYGYTF.

The rearrangement links TRBV7-9 to TRBJ1-5; no clear D. Trimming removed 1 base at V and 2 bases at J, with 0 bases between. The germline V gene encodes CDR1 SEHNR and CDR2 FQNEAQ (reference sequence). The CDR3 totals 12 residues. The CDR3 loop reads CASSLGNQPQHF. The CDR3 DNA follows: TGTGCCAGCAGCTTAGGCAATCAGCCCCAGCATTTT. The full variable domain, completed using reference TRBV7-9 and TRBJ1-5, is DTGVSQNPRHKITKRGQNVTFRCDPISEHNRLYWYRQTLGQGPEFLTYFQNEAQLEKSRLLSDRFSAERPKGSFSTLEIQRTEQGDSAMYLCASSLGNQPQHFGDGTRLSIL.

The chain combines TRBV27 with TRBJ2-7; 7 nucleotides align to TRBD1. Germline V CDR1 and CDR2: MNHEY, SMNVEV (reference sequence). The CDR3 is 13 residues long. V lost 2 bases to trimming and J lost 7 bases; unmatched junction nucleotides: 5. The CDR3 nucleotides are TGTGCCAGCAGTTTAATTACAGGGGATGAGCAGTACTTC. Protein: CASSLITGDEQYF.

The chain couples TRBV28 to TRBJ2-3, with 16 nucleotides matching TRBD2. After removal of 5 bases from V and 6 bases from J, the junction contained 17 bases not matched to a gene. Per germline, CDR1 MDHEN and CDR2 SYDVKM. CDR3 length: 20 amino acids. The CDR3 sequence is CASSPAGGTSGRALGDTQYF. DNA for the CDR3: TGTGCCAGCAGTCCGGCGGGGGGGACTAGCGGGAGGGCCCTCGGGGATACGCAGTATTTT.

The chain's CDR3 is CASTGTTSYNEQFF. The CDR3 DNA reads as TGTGCCAGCACCGGGACTACCTCCTACAATGAGCAGTTCTTC. The J gene is TRBJ2-1, the V gene TRBV13; 7 nucleotides match TRBD2. The germline CDR1 and CDR2 sequences are PRHDT and FYEKMQ (reference sequence). V trimming: 7 bases; J trimming: 0 bases; junction bases outside the gene matches: 3. This CDR3 is 14 amino acids long. The full variable domain, its missing parts supplied by reference TRBV13 and TRBJ2-1, is AAGVIQSPRHLIKEKRETATLKCYPIPRHDTVYWYQQGPGQDPQFLISFYEKMQSDKGSIPDRFSAQQFSDYHSELNMSSLELGDSALYFCASTGTTSYNEQFFGPGTRLTVL.

The chain links TRBV7-8 to TRBJ1-5; D gene ambiguous. CDR1 and CDR2 from the germline V gene are SGHVS and FQNEAQ. The CDR3 consists of 15 residues. Trimming took off 1 base at V and 5 bases at J, with 12 bases between the two ends. CDR3 in DNA: TGTGCCAGCAGCTTAGTAGGTCAGAATGATCAGCCCCAGCATTTT. Amino acids: CASSLVGQNDQPQHF.

CDR3 sequence reads: CASSLGVTEKLFF. The CDR3 region has the DNA TGTGCCAGCAGTTTGGGGGTAACAGAAAAACTGTTTTTT. The chain couples TRBV27 to TRBJ1-4; the D gene is possibly TRBD1 (5 bases). Germline V gene lookup returns CDR1 MNHEY and CDR2 SMNVEV (reference sequence). V lost 3 bases and J lost 8, with 10 bases in between. There are 13 residues in the CDR3.